This T cell receptor beta chain was captured by sequencing in a study of T cell clonotyping in hematopoietic cell transplantation. Study conclusions and caveats: Few recipient clonotypes overlapped donors; over 95% were de novo at given depth.

In the case of this clone: What it binds is not known.

CDR3 length: 16 residues. Unmatched junction bases numbered 7, after V lost 3 bases and J lost 4 bases. Germline loops: CDR1 SGDLS, CDR2 YYNGEE. Clones were sequenced by immunoSEQ multiplex PCR, and TCRdb holds only the in-frame ones, with some missing. The table has fewer than 25,000 clones, approximately 79% seen once. The chain links TRBV9 to TRBJ2-5; 12 nucleotides match TRBD2. Material for sequencing was peripheral blood mononuclear cells. This TCR was sampled from a man aged 60-69 years in good health. Some clones in this sample may be carry-over from other donors' samples. CDR3 DNA: TGTGCCAGCAGCGGTCTAGCGGGGGGGACCCGAGAGACCCAGTACTTC. Translated, it gives CASSGLAGGTRETQYF.